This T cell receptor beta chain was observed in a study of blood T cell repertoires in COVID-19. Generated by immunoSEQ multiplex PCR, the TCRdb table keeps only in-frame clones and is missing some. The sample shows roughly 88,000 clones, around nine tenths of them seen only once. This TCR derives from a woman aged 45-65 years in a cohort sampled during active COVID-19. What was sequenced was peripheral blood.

DNA for the CDR3: TGTGCCAGCCGGGACACCCAAAACTATGGCTACACCTTC. Residues: CASRDTQNYGYTF. The V and J genes are TRBV28 and TRBJ1-2; a weak D match, TRBD1 (6 bases). Germline CDR1 MDHEN, CDR2 SYDVKM. Trimming left V 8 bases short and J 2 bases short, with 12 bases between. This CDR3 has 13 amino acids.